One T cell receptor (beta chain) is described in this entry. The antigen is undetermined. Method: immunoSEQ multiplex PCR; TCRdb's copy keeps in-frame clones and lacks some. The table includes 11,000 or so clones, around 87% detected once. This entry comes from a study of stem cell transplantation in POMP-related autoinflammatory disease. Study-level information: Hypothesis: faulty thymoproteasomes impair CD8+ T-cell selection, skewing TRB repertoires. CD8+ T cells were low and CD4+ cells naive-skewed before transplant.

Study observations and caveats: A trend toward lower repertoire diversity and greater clonality appeared in every analyzed T-cell subset of PRAID patients. Fewer unique TRB V-J gene pairings were identified in patients with PRAID.

V trimming: 0 bases; J trimming: 5 bases; junction bases outside the gene matches: 5. CDR1 is MGHRA and CDR2 is YSYEKL in the germline V gene. This CDR3 contains 15 residues. Prominent immunodeficiency with autoinflammation defined PRAID. The sequences come from CD8+ T cells from PBMCs, collected before stem cell transplantation. The chain is built from TRBV4-1 and TRBJ2-5; the match to TRBD2 covers 8 bases. The origin of this receptor is a human donor with POMP-related autoinflammation and immune dysregulation (PRAID). The CDR3 sequence: CASSQEMRGVETQYF. For the CDR3, the DNA is TGCGCCAGCAGCCAAGAAATGCGGGGGGTCGAGACCCAGTACTTC.